The 9 T cell receptor beta chains below were found in one sample sequenced in a study of blood T cell repertoires in COVID-19. This table comes from immunoSEQ multiplex PCR, and its TCRdb copy is limited to in-frame clones, with some not included. The table includes 250,000 to 300,000 clones, approximately 82% detected once. Sequenced material: peripheral blood. The receptors come from a man in his 60s who had recovered from COVID-19.

The chain joins TRBV11-3 to TRBJ2-3; D might be TRBD2 (5 bases). The V end was cut by 6 bases, the J end by 3 bases, with 10 bases between. Germline values: CDR1 SGHNT, CDR2 YENEEA. CDR3 length: 13 amino acids. The CDR3 DNA reads as TGTGCCAGCAGGAGCACGGGAACAGATACGCAGTATTTT. Protein: CASRSTGTDTQYF.

This sequence joins TRBV7-9 and TRBJ2-5, with D possibly matching TRBD1 (5 bases). Trimming removed 3 bases from V and 5 bases from J, with 16 bases in between. Looked up from germline, CDR1 is SEHNR and CDR2 is FQNEAQ (reference sequence). CDR3 length equals 15 residues. Written as DNA, the CDR3 is TGTGCCAGCAGCTTGTCGCTAGGGGCAAGGGAGACCCAGTACTTC. Translation gives CASSLSLGARETQYF.

J is TRBJ2-2 and V is TRBV7-9; weak D call: TRBD1 (6 bases). V lost 4 bases, J lost 7 bases, and 10 bases lay in between. Germline loops: CDR1 SEHNR, CDR2 FQNEAQ (reference sequence). The length of the CDR3 is 13 residues. The DNA of the CDR3 is TGTGCCAGCAGCTACAGGGACCGCGGGGAGCTGTTTTTT. It specifies CASSYRDRGELFF.

V gene TRBV19 combines with J gene TRBJ2-6; no clear D gene. This CDR3 has 15 residues. With 2 bases removed from V and 0 bases from J, the gap between germline ends came to 5 bases. Germline V lookup: CDR1 LNHDA, CDR2 SQIVND (reference sequence). CDR3 DNA: TGTGCCAGTAGTATAATGGCCTCTGGGGCCAACGTCCTGACTTTC. It codes for CASSIMASGANVLTF.

Notes on this clone: Other DNA sequences in this sample translate to the same CDR3. The V gene is TRBV18, the J gene TRBJ2-7, with 7 bases lining up with TRBD2. Per the germline V gene, CDR1 is KGHSH and CDR2 is LQKENI. Germline trimming cut 1 base from V and 7 bases from J; bases unmatched to any gene: 4. The CDR3 runs to 13 residues. CDR3 residues: CASSPRGLEEQYF. The CDR3 bases are TGTGCCAGCTCACCACGCGGACTAGAGGAGCAGTACTTC.

The gene calls are TRBV30 and TRBJ2-1; the D is unclear. This CDR3 spans 12 amino acids. CDR1 and CDR2 (germline): GTSNPN, SVGIG (reference sequence). V lost 2 bases and J lost 5, with 7 bases in between. CDR3 sequence: CAWSNSNNEQFF. DNA for the CDR3: TGTGCCTGGAGTAATTCCAACAATGAGCAGTTCTTC.

The chain uses TRBV7-3 and TRBJ2-2; no definite D call. The CDR3 totals 14 residues. The germline CDR1 and CDR2 sequences are SGHTA and FQGTGA. Deletions cut 3 bases from V and 0 bases from J, with 5 bases between. The CDR3 region is CASSLGSNTGELFF. The CDR3 DNA reads TGTGCCAGCAGCTTGGGCTCGAACACCGGGGAGCTGTTTTTT.

This clone was observed a single time. The chain joins TRBV28 to TRBJ1-4; D gene ambiguous. In germline, CDR1 is MDHEN, CDR2 SYDVKM. With 5 bases removed from V and 0 bases from J, the gap between germline ends came to 10 bases. The CDR3 contains 15 residues. CDR3 amino acids: CASSGSGATNEKLFF. Here the CDR3 DNA reads TGTGCCAGCAGTGGGAGCGGCGCAACTAATGAAAAACTGTTTTTT.

V usage is TRBV7-2 and J usage is TRBJ2-2, with 10 bases lining up with TRBD2. The CDR3 runs to 18 residues. In germline, CDR1 is SGHTA, CDR2 FQGNSA. With 5 bases clipped from V and 1 base from J, the junction kept 10 bases outside the gene matches. The CDR3 DNA follows: TGTGCCAGCAGCCGCGCCCAAGCGGGGGGGAGGAACACCGGGGAGCTGTTTTTT. This sequence encodes CASSRAQAGGRNTGELFF.